This record concerns one T cell receptor (beta chain) sequence. This sample includes further DNA sequences coding for the same CDR3. The CDR3 consists of 14 residues. Germline trimming cut 6 bases from V and 3 bases from J; bases unmatched to any gene: 2. CDR1 and CDR2 (germline): SNHLY, FYNNEI. Methods used by the authors: Estimates of nucleated cell counts were drawn from the amplification of reference gene primers. The method was immunoSEQ multiplex PCR; TCRdb's version includes in-frame clones alone and lacks a portion of them. The D gene and trimming were derived from the DNA, and the V and J assignments and clone size from that table. The data show 210,000 or so clones, around 84% seen once. These data belong to a study of blood T cell repertoires in COVID-19.

The sample comprised peripheral blood. The clonotype was recovered from a human donor in a cohort sampled during active COVID-19. The chain uses TRBV2 and TRBJ2-3; the match to TRBD2 covers 11 bases. The CDR3 DNA reads TGTGCCAGCAGGGGACTAGCGGTAACAGATACGCAGTATTTT. It codes for CASRGLAVTDTQYF.